Shown below are 26 T cell receptor beta chains from a single sample sequenced in a study of T cell repertoires in cytomegalovirus infection. Each CDR3 protein is one row after TCRdb ran MiXCR on the reads. The sample carries some 480,000 distinct CDR3 sequences, roughly 34% recorded once. These receptors' targets are unknown. Sequencing used cultured PBMCs, obtained from culture after CMV antigen stimulation. Receptors were obtained from a human donor in good health (CMV status not recorded). Some clones in this sample may be carry-over from other donors' samples.

This clonotype has just one count. The chain links TRBV2 to TRBJ2-1, with 12 bases lining up with TRBD2. The CDR3 is 17 residues long. J gave up 0 bases and V 6 bases, and 6 bases lay outside the gene matches. Germline loops: CDR1 SNHLY, CDR2 FYNNEI. CDR3 loop: CASRELAGGSSYNEQFF. The CDR3, as DNA: TGTGCCAGCAGGGAACTAGCGGGAGGCAGCTCCTACAATGAGCAGTTCTTC.

The rearrangement uses TRBV27 and TRBJ2-3; no reliable D call. Trimming stripped 8 bases from V and 3 bases from J, with 18 bases between. Germline CDR1 reads MNHEY; CDR2 reads SMNVEV (reference sequence). CDR3 length: 15 amino acids. DNA for the CDR3: TGTGCCAGCGCTGCTGGCCCATCCCTGACAGATACGCAGTATTTT. Protein product: CASAAGPSLTDTQYF.

The CDR3 DNA reads as TGCGCCAGCAGCCAAGAACGCGGGAGAACTAACACCGGGGAGCTGTTTTTT. Protein sequence: CASSQERGRTNTGELFF. This rearrangement joins TRBV4-1 to TRBJ2-2; 7 positions match TRBD2. Trimming removed 0 bases from V and 2 bases from J; junction bases left unmatched: 6. CDR1 MGHRA and CDR2 YSYEKL come from the germline V gene. This CDR3 spans 17 amino acids.

The V and J genes are TRBV19 and TRBJ2-2; D may be TRBD1 (6 bases). V dropped 3 bases and J dropped 1 base, with 9 bases sitting between them. The CDR3 is 15 amino acids. Germline loops: CDR1 LNHDA, CDR2 SQIVND (reference sequence). CDR3 sequence: CASSIDRQNTGELFF. CDR3 DNA sequence: TGTGCCAGTAGTATCGACAGGCAGAACACCGGGGAGCTGTTTTTT.

Only a few counts were recorded for this clonotype. The chain has TRBV6-2 or TRBV6-3 and TRBJ1-2; D gene ambiguous. Per the germline V gene, CDR1 is MNHEY and CDR2 is SVGEGT. This CDR3 spans 17 amino acids. V was pared by 2 bases and J by 2 bases, with 18 bases between. Here the CDR3 DNA reads TGTGCCAGCAGTTACGTCCCCGGATGGTTCGGCAACTATGGCTACACCTTC. It codes for CASSYVPGWFGNYGYTF.

The chain links TRBV29-1 to TRBJ2-7; no clear D. This CDR3 is built from 12 residues. The germline V gene has CDR1 SQVTM and CDR2 ANQGSEA. Trimming pared 6 bases from V and 1 base from J, leaving 10 bases between. CDR3 region: CSVRSVSYEQYF. CDR3 nucleotide sequence: TGCAGCGTCCGGTCGGTGTCCTACGAGCAGTACTTC.

This clonotype appeared a few times. V usage is TRBV28 and J usage is TRBJ2-3; D is uncertain. CDR1 and CDR2 from the germline V gene are MDHEN and SYDVKM. V was cut by 2 bases and J by 2 bases, with 14 bases left in between. CDR3 length: 16 residues. The CDR3 DNA sequence: TGTGCCAGCAGTTTAAGGAGCCGAGATCCCACAGATACGCAGTATTTT. This encodes CASSLRSRDPTDTQYF. Drawing the rest from reference TRBV28 and TRBJ2-3, the complete variable domain is DVKVTQSSRYLVKRTGEKVFLECVQDMDHENMFWYRQDPGLGLRLIYFSYDVKMKEKGDIPEGYSVSREKKERFSLILESASTNQTSMYLCASSLRSRDPTDTQYFGPGTRLTVL.

V is TRBV7-2 and J is TRBJ2-3; D unclear. Per the germline V gene, CDR1 is SGHTA and CDR2 is FQGNSA. This CDR3 has 15 residues. Trimming took off 0 bases at V and 0 bases at J, with 7 bases between the two ends. CDR3 amino acids: CASSLATDSTDTQYF. The CDR3 DNA sequence: TGTGCCAGCAGCTTAGCGACGGACAGCACAGATACGCAGTATTTT. Complete variable domain (other parts from reference TRBV7-2 and TRBJ2-3): GAGVSQSPSNKVTEKGKDVELRCDPISGHTALYWYRQSLGQGLEFLIYFQGNSAPDKSGLPSDRFSAERTGGSVSTLTIQRTQQEDSAVYLCASSLATDSTDTQYFGPGTRLTVL.

This clonotype came up a few times. V usage is TRBV11-2 and J usage is TRBJ1-6, with TRBD1 as a possible D gene (6 bases). CDR1 and CDR2 (germline): SGHAT, FQNNGV. Deletions cut 10 bases from V and 7 bases from J, with 20 bases between. The CDR3 is made up of 15 amino acids. The CDR3 protein is CATTPLQGGNSPLHF. CDR3 nucleotide sequence: TGTGCCACCACTCCCTTACAGGGAGGCAATTCACCCCTCCACTTT.

This clonotype was counted ten times or more. The chain employs TRBV7-8 and TRBJ2-7, with D unresolved. V was clipped by 4 bases and J by 0 bases, with 13 bases between them. This CDR3 comprises 15 residues. In germline, CDR1 is SGHVS, CDR2 FQNEAQ. For the CDR3, the DNA is TGTGCCAGCAGCTCCGGACGGTTGAGCTCCTACGAGCAGTACTTC. Its translation: CASSSGRLSSYEQYF.

This clonotype was recorded a few times. The rearrangement links TRBV6-4 to TRBJ2-2; 9 bases are a match to TRBD2. Germline CDR1 MRHNA, CDR2 SNTAGT. J lost 5 bases, V lost 6 bases, and 7 bases had no gene match. The CDR3 covers 15 residues. Here the CDR3 reads CASRHSGGRTGELFF. In DNA, the CDR3 is TGTGCCAGCAGACATAGCGGGGGTAGGACCGGGGAGCTGTTTTTT.

The chain couples TRBV20-1 to TRBJ2-1; the D gene is possibly TRBD1 (5 bases). With 2 bases removed from V and 5 bases from J, the gap between germline ends came to 19 bases. The CDR3 is 16 amino acids. CDR1 is DFQATT, CDR2 SNEGSKA, per germline (reference sequence). The CDR3 coding sequence is TGCAGTGCTAGAAAAAGCGCAGGGTGGGCTAACAATGAGCAGTTCTTC. It translates to CSARKSAGWANNEQFF.

This clonotype occurred a few times. The CDR3 nucleotides are TGTGCCAGCAGCCAAGTCCCTAGCGGCTACAAAAACATTCAGTACTTC. This codes for CASSQVPSGYKNIQYF. The chain joins TRBV3-1 to TRBJ2-4; 7 positions agree with TRBD2. V lost 1 base and J lost 3; bases outside the gene matches: 6. The V gene's germline CDR1 is LGHDT and CDR2 YNNKEL (reference sequence). CDR3 length equals 16 residues.

This clonotype was observed many times. This chain links TRBV7-7 with TRBJ2-5, with TRBD1 as a possible D gene (6 bases). The CDR3 length is 13 residues. Trimming removed 5 bases from V and 4 bases from J, with 11 bases in between. The germline CDR1 and CDR2 sequences are SSHAT and FNYEAQ (reference sequence). The CDR3 loop reads CASSPQGGETQYF. CDR3 bases: TGTGCCAGCAGCCCACAGGGTGGAGAGACCCAGTACTTC.

There are a few counts of this clonotype. The chain couples TRBV19 to TRBJ1-6; D call uncertain. Germline V gives CDR1 LNHDA, CDR2 SQIVND (reference sequence). This CDR3 contains 15 residues. V was cut by 5 bases and J by 0 bases, with 8 bases left in between. The DNA of the CDR3 is TGTGCCAGTAGTGCGGCTAGCTCCTATAATTCACCCCTCCACTTT. Translating gives CASSAASSYNSPLHF.

This clonotype has only a few counts. The chain's CDR3 is CASRGSAEGNNYGYTF. Here the CDR3 DNA reads TGTGCCAGCCGGGGTAGTGCGGAGGGGAATAACTATGGCTACACCTTC. The J gene is TRBJ1-2, the V gene TRBV6-1, with D possibly TRBD1 on 5 matching bases. Germline CDR1 and CDR2: MNHNS and SASEGT. V was trimmed by 8 bases and J by 1 base, leaving 20 bases between them. This CDR3 is built from 16 residues.

V gene TRBV5-1 combines with J gene TRBJ1-1; TRBD1 matches 7 bases. The CDR3 has 15 residues. V gave up 3 bases and J gave up 8 bases; unmatched junction bases: 13. Germline V gives CDR1 SGHRS, CDR2 YFSETQ. CDR3: CASSSNYQTGLEAFF. The CDR3 DNA reads as TGCGCCAGCAGCTCAAACTACCAGACAGGGCTGGAAGCTTTCTTT.

The chain links TRBV12-3 or TRBV12-4 to TRBJ2-5; a weak D match, TRBD1 (6 bases). Trimming removed 6 bases at V and 6 bases at J, with 17 bases between. The CDR3 is 14 residues long. The CDR3 sequence is CASSRTGNRQTQYF. The CDR3 DNA is TGTGCCAGCAGCCGAACAGGGAATAGGCAGACCCAGTACTTC.

This clonotype was recorded at least ten times. The chain recombines TRBV7-2 with TRBJ2-3, with D uncertain. The V and J ends lost 5 bases and 1 base respectively, with 7 bases between them. The V gene's germline CDR1 is SGHTA and CDR2 FQGNSA. The CDR3 runs 13 residues. The CDR3 DNA is TGTGCCAGCAGCCGCTCTGGCACAGATACGCAGTATTTT. Protein: CASSRSGTDTQYF.

The CDR3 protein is CASSQGPLGDQPQHF. In nucleotides, the CDR3 is TGCGCCAGCAGCCAAGGACCCTTGGGGGATCAGCCCCAGCATTTT. The chain links TRBV4-1 to TRBJ1-5, with D possibly matching TRBD1 (5 bases). This CDR3 spans 15 amino acids. V shed 1 base and J shed 5 bases, with 12 bases lying between them. Germline V gene data show CDR1 as MGHRA and CDR2 as YSYEKL.

The chain joins TRBV9 to TRBJ2-1; no firm D call. V was shortened by 0 bases and J by 0 bases, with 7 bases between the two germline ends. The CDR3 runs 15 residues. The germline CDR1 and CDR2 sequences are SGDLS and YYNGEE. The CDR3 reads CASSVDGYSYNEQFF. The CDR3, as DNA: TGTGCCAGCAGCGTAGACGGTTACTCCTACAATGAGCAGTTCTTC. Using reference TRBV9 and TRBJ2-1 for the parts outside the CDR3, the full variable domain is DSGVTQTPKHLITATGQRVTLRCSPRSGDLSVYWYQQSLDQGLQFLIQYYNGEERAKGNILERFSAQQFPDLHSELNLSSLELGDSALYFCASSVDGYSYNEQFFGPGTRLTVL.

This clonotype has a handful of counts. The genes are TRBV7-2 and TRBJ2-3; D possibly matches TRBD1 or TRBD2 (5 bases each). The CDR3 is 14 residues long. The germline V gene encodes CDR1 SGHTA and CDR2 FQGNSA. Deletions cut 3 bases from V and 6 bases from J, with 13 bases between. The CDR3 is CASSLGPTGDTQYF. CDR3 DNA: TGTGCCAGCAGCTTGGGACCAACGGGGGATACGCAGTATTTT.

This clonotype was observed a few times. The V and J genes are TRBV7-2 and TRBJ2-7; tentatively, D is TRBD1 (6 bases). The V end lost 5 bases, the J end lost 2 bases, and 16 bases lay between the germline ends. The germline CDR1 and CDR2 sequences are SGHTA and FQGNSA. The CDR3 extends over 15 amino acids. The CDR3 DNA reads as TGTGCCAGCAGCCCAGGCAGGGGAGAGACCTACGAGCAGTACTTC. Its translation: CASSPGRGETYEQYF.

The sample holds a few counts of this clonotype. The CDR3 nucleotides read TGTGCCAGCAGCTTAAAATGGCGACTAGCCCTCGAAACGGACAATGAGCAGTTCTTC. This gives the protein CASSLKWRLALETDNEQFF. The rearrangement joins TRBV7-9 to TRBJ2-1; 7 bases agree with TRBD2. This CDR3 region has 19 residues. Trimming at V came to 2 bases and at J to 5 bases, leaving 18 bases not matched to a gene. Germline assignment: CDR1 SEHNR and CDR2 FQNEAQ (reference sequence). Full variable domain (remainder filled in from reference TRBV7-9 and TRBJ2-1): DTGVSQNPRHKITKRGQNVTFRCDPISEHNRLYWYRQTLGQGPEFLTYFQNEAQLEKSRLLSDRFSAERPKGSFSTLEIQRTEQGDSAMYLCASSLKWRLALETDNEQFFGPGTRLTVL.

The chain employs TRBV2 and TRBJ2-7; 7 bases line up with TRBD2. The CDR3 is 13 residues long. V lost 9 bases and J lost 3; bases outside the gene matches: 8. Germline CDR1 SNHLY, CDR2 FYNNEI. The CDR3 coding sequence is TGTGCCAGTAGGGACTATAACTTCTACGAGCAGTACTTC. Amino acids: CASRDYNFYEQYF.

The table lists this clonotype with a few counts. The chain combines TRBV28 with TRBJ1-1; D gene ambiguous. CDR1 MDHEN and CDR2 SYDVKM come from the germline V gene. Trimming removed 6 bases at V and 4 bases at J, with 12 bases between. The CDR3 is 13 amino acids. Here the CDR3 reads CASRYGGGTEAFF. As DNA, the CDR3 is TGTGCCAGCAGATACGGAGGAGGCACTGAAGCTTTCTTT.